Listed below are T cell receptor beta chains from one sample, sequenced in a study of blood T cell repertoires in COVID-19. The repertoire was sequenced with immunoSEQ multiplex PCR; TCRdb's copy has only in-frame clones and lacks some. The table lists about 370,000 clones, about 90% of them singletons. The sample consisted of peripheral blood. These receptors were taken from a woman aged 30 to 39 with COVID-19, enrolled during active disease. Both conserved end residues are part of each CDR3. The D gene is left open where the match is weak. For some rows the clone size is stated as once, few or many, or as a class when expanded; others skip it.

clone size,D gene,V gene,J gene,CDR3 protein,CDR3 DNA
-,-,TRBV5-1,TRBJ1-4,CASSPDQGDEKLFF,TGCGCCAGCAGCCCGGATCAAGGGGATGAAAAACTGTTTTTT
-,TRBD2,TRBV2,TRBJ2-3,CASSPGTSGRAGTDTQYF,TGTGCCAGCAGCCCCGGGACTAGCGGGAGGGCCGGGACAGATACGCAGTATTTT
-,TRBD2,TRBV6-2/TRBV6-3,TRBJ2-3,CASSFQARVAGEQDTQYF,TGTGCCAGCAGTTTCCAGGCGAGGGTGGCGGGAGAGCAAGATACGCAGTATTTT
-,TRBD1,TRBV10-3,TRBJ2-7,CAISETGGFAYEQYF,TGTGCCATCAGCGAAACAGGGGGCTTCGCCTACGAGCAGTACTTC
-,TRBD1,TRBV13,TRBJ2-5,CASSFAAGDRGLETQYF,TGTGCCAGCAGCTTTGCAGCCGGGGACAGGGGCTTGGAGACCCAGTACTTC
-,TRBD1,TRBV7-3,TRBJ1-4,CASSSAGGTNEKLFF,TGTGCCAGCAGCTCCGCAGGGGGAACTAATGAAAAACTGTTTTTT
-,-,TRBV5-5,TRBJ1-5,CASSLVAAINQPQHF,TGTGCCAGCAGCTTGGTGGCAGCGATCAATCAGCCCCAGCATTTT
-,-,TRBV27,TRBJ2-1,CASSPRGSYNEQFF,TGTGCCAGCAGTCCCCGAGGCTCCTACAATGAGCAGTTCTTC
-,TRBD2,TRBV19,TRBJ2-3,CASSILAAEGPDTQYF,TGTGCCAGTAGTATCCTAGCGGCTGAGGGGCCAGATACGCAGTATTTT
-,-,TRBV10-3,TRBJ2-3,CAIRGPGSWDTQYF,TGTGCCATCAGAGGACCAGGGTCATGGGATACGCAGTATTTT
-,-,TRBV4-2,TRBJ2-3,CASSQDIPSADTQYF,TGTGCCAGCAGCCAAGATATTCCATCGGCAGATACGCAGTATTTT
-,-,TRBV5-1,TRBJ2-7,CASSSARGSYEQYF,TGCGCCAGCAGCTCCGCAAGGGGCTCCTACGAGCAGTACTTC
-,-,TRBV6-5,TRBJ2-5,CASSLGLGVETQYF,TGTGCCAGCAGTCTTGGCCTAGGGGTGGAGACCCAGTACTTC
once,TRBD2,TRBV2,TRBJ2-7,CASSGGLASGGQYF,TGTGCCAGCAGTGGGGGACTAGCATCTGGCGGGCAGTACTTC
-,-,TRBV27,TRBJ2-7,CASSLRATVGGREQYF,TGTGCCAGCAGTTTAAGAGCGACGGTGGGGGGGCGGGAGCAGTACTTC
-,-,TRBV30,TRBJ2-3,CAWSVRAADTQYF,TGTGCCTGGAGTGTACGTGCGGCAGATACGCAGTATTTT
few,TRBD1,TRBV11-3,TRBJ2-1,CASSPRQGAPLNEQFF,TGTGCCAGCAGCCCGAGACAGGGGGCGCCCCTGAATGAGCAGTTCTTC
-,-,TRBV21-1,TRBJ1-5,CASTAVQAYSNQPQHF,TGTGCCAGCACCGCCGTACAGGCCTATAGCAATCAGCCCCAGCATTTT
-,TRBD1,TRBV25-1,TRBJ1-5,CASSGTGSGFSNQPQHF,TGTGCCAGCAGCGGGACAGGGTCGGGCTTCAGCAATCAGCCCCAGCATTTT
-,-,TRBV15,TRBJ2-1,CATSRGRSPGPYNEQFF,TGTGCCACCAGCAGAGGGAGGTCCCCGGGTCCCTACAATGAGCAGTTCTTC
-,TRBD1,TRBV5-5,TRBJ1-4,CASSLILGTGMHEKLFF,TGTGCCAGCAGCTTGATATTAGGGACAGGAATGCATGAAAAACTGTTTTTT
once,TRBD1,TRBV6-5,TRBJ2-1,CASSSGGKQFF,TGTGCCAGCAGTTCAGGGGGAAAGCAGTTCTTC
-,-,TRBV5-1,TRBJ2-5,CASSGGRGQETQYF,TGCGCCAGCAGTGGCGGACGGGGGCAAGAGACCCAGTACTTC
-,TRBD1,TRBV11-2,TRBJ1-1,CASSSSPTGGSAEAFF,TGTGCCAGCAGCTCTTCCCCAACAGGGGGAAGTGCTGAAGCTTTCTTT
few,-,TRBV19,TRBJ1-3,CASSSLQGSGNTIYF,TGTGCCAGTAGTTCACTTCAGGGTTCTGGAAACACCATATATTTT
once,TRBD2,TRBV3-1/TRBV3-2,TRBJ2-7,CASSQYPQLPGLADPGRHEQYF,TGTGCCAGCAGCCAGTACCCACAGCTCCCGGGACTAGCGGACCCGGGGCGCCACGAGCAGTACTTC
-,-,TRBV7-9,TRBJ1-1,CASSPERAEAFF,TGTGCCAGCAGCCCCGAGAGGGCTGAAGCTTTCTTT
-,TRBD2,TRBV9,TRBJ2-5,CASSYSGSSQETQYF,TGTGCCAGCAGTTATAGCGGGAGCTCCCAAGAGACCCAGTACTTC
-,TRBD2,TRBV4-1,TRBJ2-5,CASRGLASKTETQYF,TGCGCCAGCAGGGGACTAGCGTCCAAAACCGAGACCCAGTACTTC
-,-,TRBV20-1,TRBJ2-7,CSATAPGEQYF,TGCAGTGCGACAGCTCCTGGGGAGCAGTACTTC
once,-,TRBV11-2,TRBJ1-1,CASSYSQNTEAFF,TGTGCCAGCAGCTACAGTCAGAACACTGAAGCTTTCTTT
-,-,TRBV7-6,TRBJ2-1,CASSAAVYNEQFF,TGTGCCAGCAGCGCGGCGGTTTACAATGAGCAGTTCTTC